These 21 T cell receptor beta chains originate from one sample sequenced in a study of early T cells in non-severe SARS-CoV-2 infection. MiXCR, applied by TCRdb to the 5' RACE reads, yields one record per CDR3 protein. The profile shows fewer than 120,000 distinct CDR3 sequences, roughly an eighth of them singletons. The sequencing used whole blood, collected at baseline. The receptors originated from an adult who was a healthcare worker with PCR-confirmed SARS-CoV-2 infection or an uninfected control (not recorded which).

This clonotype has more than one count but fewer than ten. This chain joins TRBV7-2 and TRBJ1-1; D not resolved. The CDR3 runs to 14 residues. The germline V gene has CDR1 SGHTA and CDR2 FQGNSA. Trimming cost V 1 base and J 1 base, with 7 bases left between them. The CDR3 nucleotides are TGTGCCAGCAGCTTAGTTCGGGAGAACACTGAAGCTTTCTTT. Translating it yields CASSLVRENTEAFF. Filled out from reference TRBV7-2 and TRBJ1-1, the complete variable domain reads GAGVSQSPSNKVTEKGKDVELRCDPISGHTALYWYRQSLGQGLEFLIYFQGNSAPDKSGLPSDRFSAERTGGSVSTLTIQRTQQEDSAVYLCASSLVRENTEAFFGQGTRLTVV.

This clonotype was detected a few times. The chain carries TRBV11-1 and TRBJ2-4, with 11 bases that match TRBD2. The germline gives CDR1 SGHAT, CDR2 FQDESV (reference sequence). The CDR3 consists of 17 residues. Unmatched junction bases numbered 6, after V lost 5 bases and J lost 0 bases. The CDR3 loop is CASSAPGLAVAKNIQYF. The DNA for the CDR3 is TGTGCCAGCAGCGCACCGGGACTAGCGGTAGCCAAAAACATTCAGTACTTC. Full variable domain (missing parts from reference TRBV11-1 and TRBJ2-4): EAEVAQSPRYKITEKSQAVAFWCDPISGHATLYWYRQILGQGPELLVQFQDESVVDDSQLPKDRFSAERLKGVDSTLKIQPAELGDSAMYLCASSAPGLAVAKNIQYFGAGTRLSVL.

V and J are TRBV11-2 and TRBJ2-7; TRBD1 agrees at 8 bases. J lost 4 bases, V lost 6 bases, and 5 bases had no gene match. The length of the CDR3 is 13 residues. The germline V gene has CDR1 SGHAT and CDR2 FQNNGV. The DNA of the CDR3 is TGTGCCAGCAGTTCCGACAGGGGTTACGAGCAGTACTTC. Translating it yields CASSSDRGYEQYF.

Many counts were recorded for this clonotype. The chain uses TRBV5-1 and TRBJ1-5; 8 nucleotides align to TRBD1. Per the germline V gene, CDR1 is SGHRS and CDR2 is YFSETQ. The CDR3 runs 15 residues. The V segment lost 0 bases and the J segment 7 bases; nucleotides outside the gene matches: 6. CDR3 protein: CASSLGTGSRQPQHF. CDR3 sequence (DNA): TGCGCCAGCAGCTTGGGGACAGGGAGCAGACAGCCCCAGCATTTT.

This clonotype was found a few times. The chain uses TRBV7-9 and TRBJ1-6; D is possibly TRBD1 (6 bases). The ends were cut back, 4 bases at V and 3 bases at J, with 16 bases in the middle. Germline CDR1 SEHNR, CDR2 FQNEAQ (reference sequence). The CDR3 is 17 residues long. CDR3 in amino acids: CASSSTGSTDYNSPLHF. The DNA of the CDR3 is TGTGCCAGCAGCTCGACAGGTTCCACCGACTATAATTCACCCCTCCACTTT.

This clonotype was detected ten times or more. V gene TRBV30 combines with J gene TRBJ1-1; no firm D call. Germline lookup yields CDR1 GTSNPN and CDR2 SVGIG (reference sequence). CDR3 length: 13 residues. With 0 bases removed from V and 1 base from J, the gap between germline ends came to 6 bases. In DNA form, the CDR3 reads TGTGCCTGGAGTGTTGATAGGAACACTGAAGCTTTCTTT. Its translation is CAWSVDRNTEAFF.

On this clonotype: The junction differs from germline at one of its ends, possibly a read error. The chain has TRBV5-1 and TRBJ2-1, with 7 bases matching TRBD2. The length of the CDR3 is 16 residues. In germline, CDR1 is SGHRS, CDR2 YFSETQ. The CDR3 spells CTSSLDGTTSYNEQFF. The CDR3 bases are TGCACCAGCAGCTTGGACGGGACTACCTCCTACAATGAGCAGTTCTTC.

This clonotype was counted at least ten times. In nucleotides, the CDR3 is TGCGCCAGCAGCCAAGAATGGACCGGGGAGCTGTTTTTT. The encoded protein is CASSQEWTGELFF. This chain connects TRBV4-1 to TRBJ2-2; D not resolved. V lost 0 bases, J lost 5 bases, and 4 bases lay in between. The CDR3 sequence is 13 residues long. Germline CDR1 and CDR2: MGHRA and YSYEKL.

V and J are TRBV6-6 and TRBJ1-1; no firm D call. This CDR3 has 13 residues. V was cut by 6 bases and J by 1 base, with 9 bases left in between. Germline CDR1 and CDR2: MNHNY and SVGAGI (reference sequence). CDR3 amino acids: CASRLNRNTEAFF. DNA of the CDR3: TGTGCCAGCAGGTTAAACAGGAACACTGAAGCTTTCTTT.

This clonotype was seen ten or more times. V gene TRBV5-6 combines with J gene TRBJ1-1; 7 nucleotides match TRBD1. Trimming removed 3 bases from V and 7 bases from J; junction bases left unmatched: 12. The CDR3 length is 15 residues. The germline V gene has CDR1 SGHDT and CDR2 YYEEEE. The CDR3 sequence is CASSSPRRGRSEAFF. As DNA, the CDR3 is TGTGCCAGCAGCTCACCCCGGAGGGGGCGTAGTGAAGCTTTCTTT.

This clonotype was counted many times. The chain carries TRBV5-5 and TRBJ1-1; 8 positions agree with TRBD1. Germline V gene lookup returns CDR1 SGHKS and CDR2 YYEKEE (reference sequence). Unmatched junction bases numbered 8, after V lost 0 bases and J lost 7 bases. The CDR3 contains 15 residues. This CDR3 is CASSLAAGQGFEAFF. Here the CDR3 DNA reads TGTGCCAGCAGCTTGGCGGCTGGACAGGGTTTTGAAGCTTTCTTT.

This clonotype was found a few times. The J gene is TRBJ2-1, the V gene TRBV2; possibly TRBD1 for D (6 bases). CDR1 SNHLY and CDR2 FYNNEI come from the germline V gene. This CDR3 comprises 14 residues. Trimming shortened V by 8 bases and J by 8 bases, and 19 bases separated the two germline ends. CDR3 residues: CASREVQGSHEQFF. DNA for the CDR3: TGTGCCAGCCGGGAAGTACAGGGAAGCCATGAGCAGTTCTTC.

This clonotype has a handful of counts. The chain recombines TRBV5-1 with TRBJ1-2; no definite D call. The germline CDR1 and CDR2 sequences are SGHRS and YFSETQ. CDR3 length equals 14 residues. V shed 1 base and J shed 3 bases, with 10 bases lying between them. The CDR3 loop reads CASSLNRPDYGYTF. As DNA, the CDR3 is TGCGCCAGCAGCTTGAACAGACCAGACTATGGCTACACCTTC.

This clonotype showed up just a few times. The rearrangement links TRBV2 to TRBJ2-7; tentative D call: TRBD2 (5 bases). V was clipped by 4 bases and J by 2 bases, with 6 bases between them. The CDR3 consists of 12 residues. The germline gives CDR1 SNHLY, CDR2 FYNNEI. For the CDR3, the DNA is TGTGCCAGCAGTGGGAGGACCTACGAGCAGTACTTC. This sequence encodes CASSGRTYEQYF. The whole variable domain, filled in from reference TRBV2 and TRBJ2-7, reads EPEVTQTPSHQVTQMGQEVILRCVPISNHLYFYWYRQILGQKVEFLVSFYNNEISEKSEIFDDQFSVERPDGSNFTLKIRSTKLEDSAMYFCASSGRTYEQYFGPGTRLTVT.

This clonotype has just a few counts. The CDR3 reads CASSPGLLRVGELFF. CDR3 nucleotides: TGTGCCAGCAGCCCGGGACTCCTGAGAGTGGGGGAGCTGTTTTTT. V and J are TRBV9 and TRBJ2-2; the D gene is possibly TRBD2 (6 bases). Germline CDR1 reads SGDLS; CDR2 reads YYNGEE. The CDR3 is 15 residues long. The V end lost 4 bases, the J end lost 8 bases, and 18 bases lay between the germline ends.

In this sample, this clonotype turned up a few times. This chain links TRBV18 with TRBJ2-5; D possibly corresponds to TRBD2 (5 bases). Germline V gene data show CDR1 as KGHSH and CDR2 as LQKENI. The CDR3 loop spans 15 amino acids. The V gene lost 4 bases and the J gene lost 5 bases, with 17 bases spanning the gap. The CDR3 spells CASSLGESSTETQYF. In DNA, the CDR3 is TGTGCCAGCTCACTGGGAGAGTCTTCTACGGAGACCCAGTACTTC.

The chain joins TRBV5-1 to TRBJ1-1; D is possibly TRBD1 (5 bases). The CDR3 contains 16 residues. CDR1 is SGHRS and CDR2 is YFSETQ in the germline V gene. V shed 0 bases and J shed 0 bases, with 12 bases lying between them. This CDR3 reads CASSLVRTDMNTEAFF. Here the CDR3 DNA reads TGCGCCAGCAGCTTGGTGAGGACGGACATGAACACTGAAGCTTTCTTT.

There are a few counts of this clonotype. This sequence joins TRBV13 and TRBJ2-1; tentative D call: TRBD1 (5 bases). The germline V gene encodes CDR1 PRHDT and CDR2 FYEKMQ (reference sequence). CDR3 size: 12 residues. The ends were cut back, 4 bases at V and 6 bases at J, with 7 bases in the middle. The chain's CDR3 is CASSSRGNEQFF. As DNA, the CDR3 is TGTGCCAGCAGCTCTAGGGGCAATGAGCAGTTCTTC. Based on the CDR3 plus reference TRBV13 and TRBJ2-1, the full variable domain is AAGVIQSPRHLIKEKRETATLKCYPIPRHDTVYWYQQGPGQDPQFLISFYEKMQSDKGSIPDRFSAQQFSDYHSELNMSSLELGDSALYFCASSSRGNEQFFGPGTRLTVL.

V is TRBV7-9 and J is TRBJ2-1; TRBD2 matches at 9 bases. J gave up 5 bases and V 5 bases, and 7 bases lay outside the gene matches. Germline CDR1 is SEHNR and CDR2 is FQNEAQ (reference sequence). The CDR3 extends over 15 amino acids. In DNA, the CDR3 is TGTGCCAGCAGCCCCGGGGTAGCGGGAGACAATGAGCAGTTCTTC. Protein: CASSPGVAGDNEQFF.

This chain uses TRBV5-5 with TRBJ2-6; D uncertain. In germline, CDR1 is SGHKS, CDR2 YYEKEE (reference sequence). The V end lost 6 bases, the J end lost 0 bases, and 13 bases lay between the germline ends. The CDR3 is 16 residues long. The CDR3 bases are TGTGCCAGCACAAGTAGCTTGGGCTCTGGGGCCAACGTCCTGACTTTC. Its translation: CASTSSLGSGANVLTF.

Only a few counts were recorded for this clonotype. The chain is built from TRBV24-1 and TRBJ2-1; no reliable D call. The CDR3 is 13 residues long. CDR1 KGHDR and CDR2 SFDVKD come from the germline V gene. Trimming took 1 base from V and 6 from J, leaving 6 bases between them. This CDR3 reads CATSDLNSNEQFF. CDR3 sequence (DNA): TGTGCCACCAGTGATTTAAACTCCAATGAGCAGTTCTTC.